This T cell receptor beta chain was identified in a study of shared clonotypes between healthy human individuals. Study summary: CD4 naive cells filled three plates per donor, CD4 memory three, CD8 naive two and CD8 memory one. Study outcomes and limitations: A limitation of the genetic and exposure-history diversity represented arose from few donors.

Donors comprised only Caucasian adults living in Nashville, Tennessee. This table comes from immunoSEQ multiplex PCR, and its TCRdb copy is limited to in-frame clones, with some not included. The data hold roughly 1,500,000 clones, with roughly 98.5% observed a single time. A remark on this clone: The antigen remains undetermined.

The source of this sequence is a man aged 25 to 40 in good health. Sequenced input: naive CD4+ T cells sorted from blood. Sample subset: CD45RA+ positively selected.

As DNA, the CDR3 is TGTGCCAGCAGACCAAATTTCCGTGAGCAGTTCTTC. It is translated as CASRPNFREQFF. The J gene is TRBJ2-1, the V gene TRBV27, with D uncertain. V dropped 6 bases and J dropped 9 bases, with 12 bases sitting between them. The V gene's germline CDR1 is MNHEY and CDR2 SMNVEV (reference sequence). The CDR3 is 12 residues long.